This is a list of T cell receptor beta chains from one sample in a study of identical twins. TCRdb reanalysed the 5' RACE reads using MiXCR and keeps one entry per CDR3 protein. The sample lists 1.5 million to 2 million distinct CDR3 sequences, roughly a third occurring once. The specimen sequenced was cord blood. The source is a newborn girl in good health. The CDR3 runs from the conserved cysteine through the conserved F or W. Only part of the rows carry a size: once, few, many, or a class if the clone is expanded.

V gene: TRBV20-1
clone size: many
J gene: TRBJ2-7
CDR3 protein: CSGTSYEQYF

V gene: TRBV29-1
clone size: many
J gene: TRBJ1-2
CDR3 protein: CSDLWASDYGYTF

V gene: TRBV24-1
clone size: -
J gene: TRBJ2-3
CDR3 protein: CATARTDTDTPYF

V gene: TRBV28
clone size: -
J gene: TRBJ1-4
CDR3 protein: CASYNEKLFF

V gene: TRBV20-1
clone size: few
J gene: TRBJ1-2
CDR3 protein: CSARDLGLTYDYTF

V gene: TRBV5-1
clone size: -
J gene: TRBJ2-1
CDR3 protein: CASSFLVDEQFF

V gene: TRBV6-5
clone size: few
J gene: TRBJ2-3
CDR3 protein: CASSYRDLTADTQYF

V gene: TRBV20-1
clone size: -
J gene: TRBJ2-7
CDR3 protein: CSARDRGGGYEQYF

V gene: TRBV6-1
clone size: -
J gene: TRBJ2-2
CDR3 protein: CASSEMGTGDTGELFF

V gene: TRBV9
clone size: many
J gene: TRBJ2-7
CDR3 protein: CASSSQGGYEQYF

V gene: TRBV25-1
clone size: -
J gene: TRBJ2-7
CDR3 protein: CASSESHTSGIAQYF